These 25 T cell receptor beta chains share one sample of origin, sequenced in a study of blood T cells in healthy people across ages. Then a second PCR, running about 6 to 12 cycles, was carried out with a sample-barcoded 5' primer and a J-beta primer mix. Via MiXCR, TCRdb re-called the 5' RACE reads, giving one row per CDR3 protein. In the table there are some 1.1 million distinct CDR3 sequences, 35% to 45% of which are singletons. Sequenced input: blood. These receptors were taken from a man aged 18 to 30 in good health.

The table lists this clonotype with a few counts. The chain joins TRBV3-1 to TRBJ2-4, with D possibly matching TRBD2 (6 bases). V lost 0 bases to trimming and J lost 5 bases, with 17 bases between them. Per the germline V gene, CDR1 is LGHDT and CDR2 is YNNKEL (reference sequence). The CDR3 runs to 17 residues. This chain's CDR3 is CASSQERAVGLQNIQYF. The DNA of the CDR3 is TGTGCCAGCAGCCAAGAACGCGCTGTGGGACTCCAAAACATTCAGTACTTC.

The V gene is TRBV27, the J gene TRBJ1-1; possible D gene TRBD1, 6 bases. CDR3 length: 16 amino acids. The V and J ends lost 5 bases and 5 bases respectively, with 21 bases between them. Germline V lookup: CDR1 MNHEY, CDR2 SMNVEV (reference sequence). The DNA of the CDR3 is TGTGCCAGCAGTCCGATACAGGGTTTTGTGGGAACTGAAGCTTTCTTT. Translation: CASSPIQGFVGTEAFF.

In this sample, this clonotype turned up a few times. V and J are TRBV5-4 and TRBJ2-6; possibly TRBD2 for D (5 bases). The CDR3 contains 16 residues. Germline-derived CDR1 and CDR2 are SGHNT and YYREEE (reference sequence). The V gene lost 1 base and the J gene lost 0 bases, with 8 bases spanning the gap. CDR3 nucleotides: TGTGCCAGCAGCTTGCTCCTAGCCTCTGGGGCCAACGTCCTGACTTTC. This gives the protein CASSLLLASGANVLTF.

The chain joins TRBV6-6 to TRBJ1-5, with a possible D match to TRBD1 (6 bases). This CDR3 spans 15 amino acids. Germline lookup yields CDR1 MNHNY and CDR2 SVGAGI (reference sequence). Trimming took off 5 bases at V and 4 bases at J, with 15 bases between the two ends. The CDR3 loop reads CASSLATTGNQPQHF. The CDR3 region has the DNA TGTGCCAGCAGTCTGGCCACAACAGGGAATCAGCCCCAGCATTTT.

The V gene is TRBV7-2, the J gene TRBJ1-2; 7 bases agree with TRBD1. In germline, CDR1 is SGHTA, CDR2 FQGNSA. The CDR3 is made up of 14 amino acids. The trim removed 2 bases at V and 2 bases at J, leaving 2 bases unmatched. The CDR3 loop is CASSLKGQNYGYTF. The CDR3 region has the DNA TGTGCCAGCAGCTTAAAGGGACAGAACTATGGCTACACCTTC.

This clonotype was counted a few times. This rearrangement joins TRBV7-2 to TRBJ2-7; D ambiguous. This CDR3 contains 14 residues. Trimming cost V 1 base and J 3 bases, with 10 bases left between them. Germline V gives CDR1 SGHTA, CDR2 FQGNSA. Here the CDR3 DNA reads TGTGCCAGCAGCTTAGAACAGTCCATCTACGAGCAGTACTTC. This codes for CASSLEQSIYEQYF.

This chain links TRBV3-1 with TRBJ2-3; the D is unclear. This CDR3 has 15 residues. The V gene lost 3 bases and the J gene lost 0 bases, with 10 bases spanning the gap. Germline V gives CDR1 LGHDT, CDR2 YNNKEL (reference sequence). The DNA of the CDR3 is TGTGCCAGCAGCCAGTCGGCGATCAGCACAGATACGCAGTATTTT. Translated, it gives CASSQSAISTDTQYF.

This clonotype occurred many times. At one end, the junction sequence differs from germline, possibly due to a read error. The chain joins TRBV7-2 to TRBJ1-2; perhaps TRBD1 as D (6 bases). The CDR3 is 14 amino acids. In germline, CDR1 is SGHTA, CDR2 FQGNSA. The CDR3 DNA sequence: TGTGCCAGCAGTTTAGAAACAGGGAACTATGGCTACACCTTC. Protein sequence: CASSLETGNYGYTF.

The chain uses TRBV4-1 and TRBJ1-4; 9 bases align to TRBD1. This CDR3 spans 16 amino acids. Germline-derived CDR1 and CDR2 are MGHRA and YSYEKL. V lost 0 bases and J lost 5; bases outside the gene matches: 4. CDR3 sequence: CASSQEKTGGNEKLFF. The CDR3 nucleotides read TGCGCCAGCAGCCAAGAAAAGACAGGGGGAAATGAAAAACTGTTTTTT.

The table lists this clonotype with a few counts. The gene calls are TRBV13 and TRBJ2-7; D may be TRBD1 (5 bases). The germline V and J ends were trimmed by 2 bases and 2 bases, with 10 bases remaining between them. CDR1 is PRHDT and CDR2 is FYEKMQ in the germline V gene (reference sequence). This CDR3 region has 14 residues. The CDR3 bases are TGTGCCAGCAGCTTAAGGGGTTTAGCCTACGAGCAGTACTTC. It codes for CASSLRGLAYEQYF.

The chain uses TRBV6-2 or TRBV6-3 and TRBJ2-7, with 7 positions matching TRBD1. Losses at the gene ends were 5 bases for V and 7 bases for J; bases not matched to a gene: 29. CDR3 size: 20 residues. Germline V gene sequence: CDR1 MNHEY, CDR2 SVGEGT. As DNA, the CDR3 is TGTGCCAGCAGTATCCGAGAGACAGGGCCATCCATCGGCTCCTACAATGAGCAGTACTTC. Encoded protein: CASSIRETGPSIGSYNEQYF.

Comment on this clonotype: The junction departs from germline at one end; a sequencing error may be responsible. This chain connects TRBV7-2 to TRBJ1-5, with D unresolved. The V gene's germline CDR1 is SGHTA and CDR2 FQGNSA. The CDR3 totals 15 residues. The CDR3 spells CAGSLNGDSNQPQHF. CDR3 nucleotides: TGTGCCGGCAGCTTAAATGGGGATAGCAATCAGCCCCAGCATTTT. Full variable domain (remainder filled in from reference TRBV7-2 and TRBJ1-5): GAGVSQSPSNKVTEKGKDVELRCDPISGHTALYWYRQSLGQGLEFLIYFQGNSAPDKSGLPSDRFSAERTGGSVSTLTIQRTQQEDSAVYLCAGSLNGDSNQPQHFGDGTRLSIL.

In regard to this clonotype: A read error is possible here, since a much larger clone lies one base away. V usage is TRBV6-2 or TRBV6-3 and J usage is TRBJ1-2; no clear D gene. The CDR3 is made up of 14 amino acids. The V gene's germline CDR1 is MNHEY and CDR2 SVGEGT. CDR3: CASSREAGSDGHTF. The CDR3 coding sequence is TGTGCCAGCAGTCGGGAGGCGGGCAGTGATGGCCACACCTTC.

This clonotype was observed a handful of times. The V call is TRBV27, the J call TRBJ1-1; 7 bases match TRBD1. From germline, CDR1 is MNHEY and CDR2 SMNVEV (reference sequence). CDR3 length: 14 amino acids. The V gene end was trimmed by 6 bases and the J gene end by 2 bases; junction bases not matched to a gene: 6. The CDR3 is CASRPDRTNTEAFF. The CDR3 DNA follows: TGTGCCAGCAGACCGGACAGGACCAACACTGAAGCTTTCTTT.

The V call is TRBV6-1, the J call TRBJ1-1; weak D call: TRBD1 (5 bases). The CDR3 length is 16 residues. Trimming removed 5 bases at V and 1 base at J, with 17 bases between. In germline, CDR1 is MNHNS, CDR2 SASEGT. This CDR3 is CASSNGPGRQNTEAFF. CDR3 sequence (DNA): TGTGCCAGCAGTAATGGACCGGGACGGCAGAACACTGAAGCTTTCTTT.

This clonotype was recorded a few times. The V call is TRBV20-1, the J call TRBJ2-3; 9 nucleotides agree with TRBD2. The CDR3 contains 13 residues. Per the germline V gene, CDR1 is DFQATT and CDR2 is SNEGSKA (reference sequence). V shed 6 bases and J 2 bases; nucleotides not matched to a gene: 3. The chain's CDR3 is CSAERGDTDTQYF. The CDR3 DNA reads TGCAGTGCCGAGCGGGGGGACACAGATACGCAGTATTTT.

The chain joins TRBV20-1 to TRBJ2-1; 9 bases are shared with TRBD2. CDR1 and CDR2 (germline): DFQATT, SNEGSKA (reference sequence). CDR3 length: 15 amino acids. With 3 bases clipped from V and 4 bases from J, the junction kept 7 bases outside the gene matches. The CDR3 sequence is CSASPASGAYNEQFF. DNA for the CDR3: TGCAGTGCTAGCCCCGCTAGCGGGGCTTACAATGAGCAGTTCTTC.

This clonotype was picked up a small number of times. CDR3 sequence (DNA): TGCAGTGCTAGAAAGAGCGTCCGCTCCTACGAGCAGTACTTC. Encoded protein: CSARKSVRSYEQYF. This chain joins TRBV20-1 and TRBJ2-7; D not certain. Trimming removed 2 bases from V and 0 bases from J, with 11 bases in between. CDR3 length: 14 residues. From germline, CDR1 is DFQATT and CDR2 SNEGSKA (reference sequence).

This clonotype has a handful of counts. The chain uses TRBV27 and TRBJ1-1; D perhaps matches TRBD1 (6 bases). CDR3 length: 14 residues. V lost 5 bases and J 6 bases, leaving 16 bases between the germline ends. Germline V gene lookup returns CDR1 MNHEY and CDR2 SMNVEV (reference sequence). The CDR3 DNA reads as TGTGCCAGCAGTCTCCAAACAGGGAAAGCTGAAGCTTTCTTT. Translating gives CASSLQTGKAEAFF.

This clonotype was detected a few times. The rearrangement uses TRBV7-2 and TRBJ2-1; D might be TRBD2 (5 bases). V was pared by 5 bases and J by 4 bases, with 15 bases between. The CDR3 has 15 amino acids. Germline-derived CDR1 and CDR2 are SGHTA and FQGNSA. Written as DNA, the CDR3 is TGTGCCAGCAGCCCGGAGGCTAGCCGATACAATGAGCAGTTCTTC. This translates into CASSPEASRYNEQFF. Using reference TRBV7-2 and TRBJ2-1 for the parts outside the CDR3, the full variable domain is GAGVSQSPSNKVTEKGKDVELRCDPISGHTALYWYRQSLGQGLEFLIYFQGNSAPDKSGLPSDRFSAERTGGSVSTLTIQRTQQEDSAVYLCASSPEASRYNEQFFGPGTRLTVL.

The chain recombines TRBV4-3 with TRBJ2-1, with a tentative D call TRBD2 (5 bases). CDR1 LGHNA and CDR2 YSLEER come from the germline V gene. With 0 bases removed from V and 4 bases from J, the gap between germline ends came to 10 bases. The length of the CDR3 is 15 residues. The CDR3 DNA reads TGCGCCAGCAGCCAAGAGAGGGTAGTTTACAATGAGCAGTTCTTC. It encodes CASSQERVVYNEQFF.

This clonotype has just a few counts. CDR3 in amino acids: CASSLEGPTGVGNSPLHF. The CDR3, as DNA: TGTGCCAGCAGCTTAGAGGGACCAACAGGGGTTGGAAATTCACCCCTCCACTTT. The genes are TRBV7-2 and TRBJ1-6; 7 bases are shared with TRBD1. Unmatched junction bases numbered 13, after V lost 1 base and J lost 7 bases. Germline V CDR1 and CDR2: SGHTA, FQGNSA. The CDR3 is made up of 18 amino acids.

J is TRBJ2-3 and V is TRBV6-2 or TRBV6-3; no definite D call. Germline-derived CDR1 and CDR2 are MNHEY and SVGEGT. The germline V and J ends were trimmed by 11 bases and 3 bases, with 6 bases remaining between them. The CDR3 spans 10 residues. The CDR3 nucleotides read TGTGCCGCACCTACAGATACGCAGTATTTT. Amino acid sequence: CAAPTDTQYF.

V usage is TRBV6-1 and J usage is TRBJ1-1; D unresolved. V lost 2 bases to trimming and J lost 4 bases, with 14 bases between them. There are 15 residues in the CDR3. CDR1 and CDR2 from the germline V gene are MNHNS and SASEGT. DNA for the CDR3: TGTGCCAGCAGTGAAATGGAGGGATCGCGCACTGAAGCTTTCTTT. Translated, it gives CASSEMEGSRTEAFF.

The V gene is TRBV5-5, the J gene TRBJ2-1; D perhaps matches TRBD2 (5 bases). Germline CDR1 and CDR2: SGHKS and YYEKEE (reference sequence). The V and J ends lost 4 bases and 3 bases respectively, with 14 bases between them. CDR3 length: 15 amino acids. The CDR3, as DNA: TGTGCCAGCAGCCCAGTGAGGGCGAACTACAATGAGCAGTTCTTC. Translated: CASSPVRANYNEQFF. Variable domain in full (rest from reference TRBV5-5 and TRBJ2-1): DAGVTQSPTHLIKTRGQQVTLRCSPISGHKSVSWYQQVLGQGPQFIFQYYEKEERGRGNFPDRFSARQFPNYSSELNVNALLLGDSALYLCASSPVRANYNEQFFGPGTRLTVL.